This T cell receptor (beta chain) was identified during a study of T-cell memory formation after mild COVID-19 (dated by TCRdb to about 2021). Regarding the research as a whole: TCR sequence clusters from the two donors were largely donor specific. In a couple of donors, T-cell clones that expanded and contracted after mild COVID-19 were tracked by sequencing TCRalpha and TCRbeta repertoires over time. The cohort was made up of two young adult volunteers, one female and one male, who were previously healthy.

Here is what the overall study found, with its caveats: Contracting CD4+ clones were found mainly in CM and EM memory subsets, while CD8+ clones were enriched in EMRA. The second-wave clones that peaked on day 37 were not confirmed to be SARS-CoV-2 specific. Some responding clones were detected in pre-infection memory, which suggested that pre-existing cross-reactive memory T cells had joined the SARS-CoV-2 response. Only a couple of mild cases were covered by the study, and larger cohorts that include severe cases with pre-infection samples were considered necessary. From day 15 to 85, contracting clones showed balanced CD4/CD8 phenotypes, whereas a second wave of clones that expanded from day 15 to 37 leaned towards CD4+.

Instrument on record: Illumina NovaSeq 6000. TCRalpha and TCRbeta cDNA libraries were built by 5'RACE with constant-segment primers, adding sample barcodes and unique molecular identifiers. Trizol reagent was used to extract RNA from every sample. The libraries were amplified in two PCR steps, and the second step added a second sample barcode and Illumina TruSeq adapters. Libraries were sequenced on an Illumina NovaSeq with 2 x 150 bp paired-end reads. The original pipeline was this. Reads were demultiplexed and collapsed into UMI-guided consensus sequences with migec v1.2.7. Using mixcr v2.1.11, UMI consensuses were aligned to TRA and TRB V and J templates and then assembled into clonotypes. A clonotype was counted as expanded or contracted only when both edgeR and NoisET called the clonotype significant, with the noise models trained on biological replicates. For edgeR calls, the cutoffs were a false discovery rate-adjusted p below 0.01 and a log2 fold-change threshold of 1. As an exploratory analysis of dynamics, PCA with hierarchical clustering was applied to max-normalized trajectories of the 1000 most abundant clonotypes. Separately sequenced CD4+ and CD8+ repertoires were used to assign a CD4 or CD8 phenotype to each responding clone. Through fastp at Q25 and MiXCR, TCRdb rebuilt clones from the public reads, retaining in-frame beta chains. Rows are unified per CDR3 protein, each entry keeping the most common DNA and genes. These V and J calls rely on TCRdb rather than the paper's analysis. For this sample there are under 200,000 distinct CDR3 sequences; roughly 28% appear just once. Of the sample, around 12% falls within the top ten clones.

This clonotype was seen a handful of times. It lacks a known antigen. No base qualities exist here, and no much larger clone lies one base off it. Ficoll-Paque density gradient centrifugation was the method used to isolate PBMCs. Material: PBMCs or a T cell subset sorted from them (not recorded which). The source is an adult woman who had mild COVID-19 (a few samples of this study predate the infection). The sample titles of this study are shuffled in the database, so cell type and time point are left out; the donor was told from shared clones.

The sequenced DNA is TGCGCCAGCAGCGTCCCCAGGGATAGCGGGTTTTTCTACGAGCAGTACTTC. This is translated as CASSVPRDSGFFYEQYF. The V and J segments used are TRBV5-1 and TRBJ2-7; TRBD2 fits 7 bases in the junction. Measured from the cysteine to the phenylalanine, the CDR3 is 17 residues long. Of the read, only the CDR3 DNA is kept; its 51 bases are in frame from base 1. V is pruned by 4 bases and J by 3 bases, leaving 16 bases of the junction without a gene match. The germline V gene supplies CDR1 SGHRS and CDR2 YFSETQ.